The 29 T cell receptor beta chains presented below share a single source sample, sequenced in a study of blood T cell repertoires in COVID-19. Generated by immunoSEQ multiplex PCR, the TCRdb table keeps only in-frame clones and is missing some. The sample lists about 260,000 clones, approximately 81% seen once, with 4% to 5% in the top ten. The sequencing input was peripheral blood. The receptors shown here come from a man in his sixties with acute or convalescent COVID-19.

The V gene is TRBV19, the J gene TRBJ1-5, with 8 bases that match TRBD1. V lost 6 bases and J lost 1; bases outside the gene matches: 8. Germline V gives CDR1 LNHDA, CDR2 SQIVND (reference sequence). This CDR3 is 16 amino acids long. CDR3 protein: CASSWAGQGSNQPQHF. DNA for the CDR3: TGTGCCAGTAGCTGGGCAGGACAGGGAAGCAATCAGCCCCAGCATTTT.

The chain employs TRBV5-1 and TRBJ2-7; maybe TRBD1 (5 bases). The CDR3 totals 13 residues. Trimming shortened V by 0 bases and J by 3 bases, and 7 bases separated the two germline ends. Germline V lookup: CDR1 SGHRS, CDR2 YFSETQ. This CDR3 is CASSLETVYEQYF. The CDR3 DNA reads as TGCGCCAGCAGCTTGGAGACAGTCTACGAGCAGTACTTC. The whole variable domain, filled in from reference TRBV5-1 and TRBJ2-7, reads KAGVTQTPRYLIKTRGQQVTLSCSPISGHRSVSWYQQTPGQGLQFLFEYFSETQRNKGNFPGRFSGRQFSNSRSEMNVSTLELGDSALYLCASSLETVYEQYFGPGTRLTVT.

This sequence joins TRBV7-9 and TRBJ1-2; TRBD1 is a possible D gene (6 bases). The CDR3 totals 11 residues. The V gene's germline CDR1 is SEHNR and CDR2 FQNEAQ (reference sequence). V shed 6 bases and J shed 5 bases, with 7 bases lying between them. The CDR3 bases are TGTGCCAGCAGAGGGGGTTATGGCTACACCTTC. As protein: CASRGGYGYTF.

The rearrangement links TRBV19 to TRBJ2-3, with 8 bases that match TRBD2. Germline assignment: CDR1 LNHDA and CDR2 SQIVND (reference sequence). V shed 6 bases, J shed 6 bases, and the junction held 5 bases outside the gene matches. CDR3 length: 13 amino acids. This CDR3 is CASSQGLADTQYF. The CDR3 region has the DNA TGTGCCAGTAGCCAAGGACTAGCCGATACGCAGTATTTT. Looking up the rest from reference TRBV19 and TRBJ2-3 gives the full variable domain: DGGITQSPKYLFRKEGQNVTLSCEQNLNHDAMYWYRQDPGQGLRLIYYSQIVNDFQKGDIAEGYSVSREKKESFPLTVTSAQKNPTAFYLCASSQGLADTQYFGPGTRLTVL.

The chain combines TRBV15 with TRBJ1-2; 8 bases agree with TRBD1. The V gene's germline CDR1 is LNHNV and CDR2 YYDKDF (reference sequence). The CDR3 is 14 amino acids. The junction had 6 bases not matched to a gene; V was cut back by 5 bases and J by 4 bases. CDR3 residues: CATSAGQVGYGYTF. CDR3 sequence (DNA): TGTGCCACCAGCGCGGGACAGGTCGGCTATGGCTACACCTTC.

The CDR3, as DNA: TGTGCCAGCAGTGAAGGGAATAGCGGCTCCTACGAGCAGTACTTC. Its translation: CASSEGNSGSYEQYF. V gene TRBV6-1 combines with J gene TRBJ2-7, with D possibly TRBD2 on 6 matching bases. The germline gives CDR1 MNHNS, CDR2 SASEGT. The V gene lost 1 base and the J gene lost 0 bases, with 10 bases spanning the gap. This CDR3 contains 15 residues.

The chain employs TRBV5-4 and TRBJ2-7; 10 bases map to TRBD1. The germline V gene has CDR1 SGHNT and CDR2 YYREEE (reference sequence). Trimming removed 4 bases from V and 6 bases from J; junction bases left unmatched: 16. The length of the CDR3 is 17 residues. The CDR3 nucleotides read TGTGCCAGCAGCCTCCCGGGGGGGGACAGGGGCTCGGGCGAGCAGTACTTC. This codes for CASSLPGGDRGSGEQYF.

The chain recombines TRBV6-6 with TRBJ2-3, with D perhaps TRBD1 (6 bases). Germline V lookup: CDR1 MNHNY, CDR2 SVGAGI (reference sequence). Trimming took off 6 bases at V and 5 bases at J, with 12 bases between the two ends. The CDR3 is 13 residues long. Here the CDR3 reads CASRLNREDTQYF. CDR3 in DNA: TGTGCCAGCAGACTCAACAGGGAAGATACGCAGTATTTT.

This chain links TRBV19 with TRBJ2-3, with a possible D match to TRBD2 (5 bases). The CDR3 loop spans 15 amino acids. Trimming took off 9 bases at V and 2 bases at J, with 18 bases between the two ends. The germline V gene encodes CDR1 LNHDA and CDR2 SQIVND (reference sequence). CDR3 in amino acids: CASRPGNFLTDTQYF. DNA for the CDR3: TGTGCCAGCCGTCCCGGGAATTTCCTCACAGATACGCAGTATTTT. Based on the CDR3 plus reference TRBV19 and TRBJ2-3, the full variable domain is DGGITQSPKYLFRKEGQNVTLSCEQNLNHDAMYWYRQDPGQGLRLIYYSQIVNDFQKGDIAEGYSVSREKKESFPLTVTSAQKNPTAFYLCASRPGNFLTDTQYFGPGTRLTVL.

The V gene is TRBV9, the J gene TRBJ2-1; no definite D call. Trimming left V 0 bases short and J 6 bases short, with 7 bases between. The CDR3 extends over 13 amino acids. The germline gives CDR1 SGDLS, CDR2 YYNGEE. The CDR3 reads CASSVASGNEQFF. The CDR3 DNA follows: TGTGCCAGCAGCGTAGCTTCGGGCAATGAGCAGTTCTTC.

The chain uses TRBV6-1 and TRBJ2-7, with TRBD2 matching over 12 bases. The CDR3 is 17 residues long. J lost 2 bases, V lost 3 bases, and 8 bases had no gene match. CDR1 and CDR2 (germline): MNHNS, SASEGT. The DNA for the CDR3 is TGTGCCAGCAGTGAGCTAGCGGGAGGGCCTGGTACCTACGAGCAGTACTTC. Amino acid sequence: CASSELAGGPGTYEQYF.

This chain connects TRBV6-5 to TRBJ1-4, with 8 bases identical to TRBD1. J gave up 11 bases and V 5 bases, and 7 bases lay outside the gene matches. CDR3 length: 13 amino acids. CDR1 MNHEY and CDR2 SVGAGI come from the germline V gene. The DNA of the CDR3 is TGTGCCAGCAGTACGGACAGGGAAGGCAAACTGTTTTTT. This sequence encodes CASSTDREGKLFF.

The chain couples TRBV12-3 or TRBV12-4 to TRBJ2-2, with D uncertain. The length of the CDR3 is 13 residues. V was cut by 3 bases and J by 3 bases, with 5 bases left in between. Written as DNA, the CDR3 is TGTGCCAGCAGTTTTGCGGACACCGGGGAGCTGTTTTTT. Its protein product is CASSFADTGELFF.

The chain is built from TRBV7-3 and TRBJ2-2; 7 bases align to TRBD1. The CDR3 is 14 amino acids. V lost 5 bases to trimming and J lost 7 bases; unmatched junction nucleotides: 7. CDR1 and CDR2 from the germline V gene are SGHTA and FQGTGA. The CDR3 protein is CASSLLGGGGELFF. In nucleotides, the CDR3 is TGTGCCAGCAGCCTACTAGGGGGCGGCGGGGAGCTGTTTTTT. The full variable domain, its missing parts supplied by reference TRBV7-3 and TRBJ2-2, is GAGVSQTPSNKVTEKGKYVELRCDPISGHTALYWYRQSLGQGPEFLIYFQGTGAADDSGLPNDRFFAVRPEGSVSTLKIQRTERGDSAVYLCASSLLGGGGELFFGEGSRLTVL.

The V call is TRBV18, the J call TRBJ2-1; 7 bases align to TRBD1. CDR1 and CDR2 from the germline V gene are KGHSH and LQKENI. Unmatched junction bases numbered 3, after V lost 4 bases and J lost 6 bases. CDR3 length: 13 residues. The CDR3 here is CASSRDSFNEQFF. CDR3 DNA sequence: TGTGCCAGCTCACGGGACAGCTTCAATGAGCAGTTCTTC.

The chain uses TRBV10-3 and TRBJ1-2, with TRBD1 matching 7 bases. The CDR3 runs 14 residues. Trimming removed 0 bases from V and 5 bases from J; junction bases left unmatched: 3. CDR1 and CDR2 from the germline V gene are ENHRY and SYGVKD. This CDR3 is CAISESGTAYGYTF. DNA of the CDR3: TGTGCCATCAGTGAGTCCGGGACAGCGTATGGCTACACCTTC.

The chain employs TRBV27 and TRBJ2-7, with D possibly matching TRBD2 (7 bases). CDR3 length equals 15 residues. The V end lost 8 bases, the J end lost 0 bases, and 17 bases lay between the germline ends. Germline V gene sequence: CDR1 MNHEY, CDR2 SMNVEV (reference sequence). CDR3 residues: CASAGAAGSSYEQYF. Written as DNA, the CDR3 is TGTGCCAGCGCAGGGGCAGCGGGGAGCTCCTACGAGCAGTACTTC.

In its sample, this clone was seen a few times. The CDR3 region is CASSFRDSPSTDTQYF. DNA of the CDR3: TGTGCCAGCAGCTTTAGGGACAGCCCAAGCACAGATACGCAGTATTTT. The gene calls are TRBV11-1 and TRBJ2-3, with 7 bases aligning to TRBD1. V shed 3 bases, J shed 0 bases, and the junction held 6 bases outside the gene matches. Germline loops: CDR1 SGHAT, CDR2 FQDESV (reference sequence). This CDR3 is built from 16 residues.

The DNA for the CDR3 is TGCAGTGCTAGATTTGCGTATGGCTACACCTTC. Protein product: CSARFAYGYTF. The rearrangement uses TRBV20-1 and TRBJ1-2, with D unresolved. CDR1 is DFQATT and CDR2 is SNEGSKA in the germline V gene (reference sequence). There are 11 residues in the CDR3. V was clipped by 2 bases and J by 5 bases, with 6 bases between them.

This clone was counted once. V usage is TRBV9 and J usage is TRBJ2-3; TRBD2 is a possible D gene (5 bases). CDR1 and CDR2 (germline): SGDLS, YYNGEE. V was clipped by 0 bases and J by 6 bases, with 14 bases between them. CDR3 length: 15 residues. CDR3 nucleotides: TGTGCCAGCAGCGTAGCTTCAGGAGGCGGGGATACGCAGTATTTT. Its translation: CASSVASGGGDTQYF.

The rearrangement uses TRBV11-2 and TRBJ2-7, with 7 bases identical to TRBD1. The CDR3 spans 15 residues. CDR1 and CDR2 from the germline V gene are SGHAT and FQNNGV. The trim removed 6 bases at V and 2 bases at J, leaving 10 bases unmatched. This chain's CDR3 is CASRRPGTAAYEQYF. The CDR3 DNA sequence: TGTGCCAGCAGACGACCCGGGACAGCCGCCTACGAGCAGTACTTC. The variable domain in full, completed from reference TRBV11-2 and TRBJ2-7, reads EAGVAQSPRYKIIEKRQSVAFWCNPISGHATLYWYQQILGQGPKLLIQFQNNGVVDDSQLPKDRFSAERLKGVDSTLKIQPAKLEDSAVYLCASRRPGTAAYEQYFGPGTRLTVT.

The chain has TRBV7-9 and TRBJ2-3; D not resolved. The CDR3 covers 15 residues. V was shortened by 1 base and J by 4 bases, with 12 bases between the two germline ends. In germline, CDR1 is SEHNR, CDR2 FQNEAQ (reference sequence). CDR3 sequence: CASSLGPYYSDTQYF. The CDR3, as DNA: TGTGCCAGCAGCTTAGGTCCATACTATTCAGATACGCAGTATTTT.

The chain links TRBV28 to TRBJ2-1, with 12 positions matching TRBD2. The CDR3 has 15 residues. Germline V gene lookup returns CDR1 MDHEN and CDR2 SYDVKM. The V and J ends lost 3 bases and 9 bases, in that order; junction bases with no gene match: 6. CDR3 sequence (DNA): TGTGCCAGCAGTTTCGAGACTAGCGGGAGAGTTGAGCAGTTCTTC. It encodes CASSFETSGRVEQFF. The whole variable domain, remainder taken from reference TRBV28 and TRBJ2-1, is DVKVTQSSRYLVKRTGEKVFLECVQDMDHENMFWYRQDPGLGLRLIYFSYDVKMKEKGDIPEGYSVSREKKERFSLILESASTNQTSMYLCASSFETSGRVEQFFGPGTRLTVL.

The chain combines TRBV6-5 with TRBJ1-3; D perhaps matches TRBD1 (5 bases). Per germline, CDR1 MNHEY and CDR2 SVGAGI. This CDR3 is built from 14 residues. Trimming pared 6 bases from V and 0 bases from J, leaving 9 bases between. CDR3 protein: CASSRQSSGNTIYF. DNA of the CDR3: TGTGCCAGCAGCCGACAGTCCTCTGGAAACACCATATATTTT.

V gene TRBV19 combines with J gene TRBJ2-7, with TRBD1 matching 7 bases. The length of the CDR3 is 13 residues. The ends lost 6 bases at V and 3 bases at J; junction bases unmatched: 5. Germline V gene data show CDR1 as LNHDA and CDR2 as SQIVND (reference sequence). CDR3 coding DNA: TGTGCCAGTAGCAGGGACAGAAACTACGAGCAGTACTTC. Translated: CASSRDRNYEQYF.

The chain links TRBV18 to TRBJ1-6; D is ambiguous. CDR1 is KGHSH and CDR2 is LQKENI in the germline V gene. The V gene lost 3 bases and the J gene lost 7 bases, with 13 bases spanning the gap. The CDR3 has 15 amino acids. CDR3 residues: CASSPFELRNSPLHF. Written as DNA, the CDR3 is TGTGCCAGCTCACCTTTCGAGCTGCGCAATTCACCCCTCCACTTT.

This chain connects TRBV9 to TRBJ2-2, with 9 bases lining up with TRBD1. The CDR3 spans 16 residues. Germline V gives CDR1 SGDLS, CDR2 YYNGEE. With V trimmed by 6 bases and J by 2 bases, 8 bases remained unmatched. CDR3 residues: CASNGAGQGNTGELFF. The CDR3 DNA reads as TGTGCCAGCAACGGGGCGGGACAGGGTAACACCGGGGAGCTGTTTTTT.

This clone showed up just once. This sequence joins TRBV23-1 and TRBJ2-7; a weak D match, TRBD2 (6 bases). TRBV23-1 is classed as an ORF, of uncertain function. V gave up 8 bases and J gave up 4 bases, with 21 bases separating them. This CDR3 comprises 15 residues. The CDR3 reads CASSTTGGIEYEQYF. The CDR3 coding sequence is TGCGCCAGCTCTACTACCGGAGGGATAGAGTACGAGCAGTACTTC.

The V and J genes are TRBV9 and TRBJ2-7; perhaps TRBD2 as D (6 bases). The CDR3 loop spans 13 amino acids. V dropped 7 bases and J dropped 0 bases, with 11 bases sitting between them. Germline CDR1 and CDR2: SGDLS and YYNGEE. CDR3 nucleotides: TGTGCCAGCGGGGGAGGCAGCTCCTACGAGCAGTACTTC. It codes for CASGGGSSYEQYF.